The rows below give T cell receptor beta chains drawn from one sample of a study of blood T cells in healthy people across ages. TCRdb used MiXCR to reprocess the 5' RACE reads, holding one entry per CDR3 protein. The sample carries about 500,000 distinct CDR3 sequences, 24% recorded once. The data also belong to a second study, concerning T cells of mothers and their children.

Sequencing was carried out using blood. Every receptor here comes from a boy aged 5-17 years in good health. CDR3s include the opening cysteine and the closing phenylalanine or tryptophan. D genes are given only for firm matches. Where a row states a size, it is once, few, many or the class of an expanded clone; other rows omit it.

J gene | clone size | V gene | D gene | CDR3 protein | CDR3 DNA
TRBJ2-5 | few | TRBV7-9 | - | CASSLTSKFQETQYF | TGTGCCAGCAGCTTAACTTCCAAATTCCAAGAGACCCAGTACTTC
TRBJ1-1 | - | TRBV2 | - | CASRPGVGRNTEAFF | TGTGCCAGCAGGCCAGGAGTAGGAAGGAACACTGAAGCTTTCTTT
TRBJ1-1 | - | TRBV7-9 | - | CASSPTNSEAFF | TGTGCCAGCAGCCCAACTAACTCTGAAGCTTTCTTT
TRBJ2-3 | few | TRBV11-2 | - | CASSSPSLSDTQYF | TGTGCCAGCAGCAGCCCATCTCTTTCAGATACGCAGTATTTT
TRBJ2-4 | few | TRBV7-2 | - | CASSPQIAKNIQHF | TGTGCCAGCAGCCCCCAGATAGCCAAAAACATTCAGCACTTC
TRBJ2-1 | - | TRBV19 | - | CASSIGTNGQFF | TGTGCCAGTAGTATCGGAACCAATGGGCAGTTCTTC
TRBJ1-2 | - | TRBV28 | - | CASSDGTANYGYTF | TGTGCCAGCAGTGATGGGACGGCTAACTATGGCTACACCTTC
TRBJ2-7 | many | TRBV7-2 | - | CASSFDRGSSYEQYF | TGTGCCAGCAGCTTTGATCGGGGTAGCTCCTACGAGCAGTACTTC
TRBJ2-3 | - | TRBV30 | - | CAWSSSWAPDTQYF | TGTGCCTGGAGTTCCTCTTGGGCCCCAGATACGCAGTATTTT
TRBJ2-7 | many | TRBV7-9 | TRBD2 | CASSLGTGGAYEQYF | TGTGCCAGCAGTTTAGGGACGGGGGGAGCCTACGAGCAGTACTTC
TRBJ2-1 | - | TRBV29-1 | TRBD2 | CSVAGTSGVFYNEQFF | TGCAGCGTGGCCGGGACTAGCGGAGTTTTCTACAATGAGCAGTTCTTC
TRBJ2-2 | - | TRBV5-8 | - | CASSLVGGGWNTGELFF | TGTGCCAGCAGCTTGGTAGGCGGGGGCTGGAACACCGGGGAGCTGTTTTTT
TRBJ2-5 | few | TRBV20-1 | TRBD1 | CGAGGQGASFGTQYF | TGCGGTGCTGGTGGACAGGGGGCCTCCTTCGGGACCCAGTACTTC
TRBJ2-7 | - | TRBV25-1 | - | CASSESRHPYEQYF | TGTGCCAGCAGTGAATCCCGACATCCCTACGAGCAGTACTTC
TRBJ1-3 | - | TRBV4-3 | - | CASSQGLPSRASGPGNTIYF | TGCGCCAGCAGCCAAGGTTTGCCAAGTCGGGCCTCCGGCCCTGGAAACACCATATATTTT
TRBJ2-3 | - | TRBV20-1 | - | CSATMGTDTQYF | TGCAGTGCTACTATGGGCACAGATACGCAGTATTTT
TRBJ2-1 | - | TRBV6-1 | - | CASSVMNEQFF | TGTGCCAGCAGTGTCATGAATGAGCAGTTCTTC
TRBJ2-5 | few | TRBV15 | - | CATSRDRNQETQYF | TGTGCCACCAGCAGAGATAGGAACCAAGAGACCCAGTACTTC
TRBJ1-1 | - | TRBV5-1 | - | CASSLTTGVNTEAFF | TGCGCCAGCAGCCTTACTACGGGGGTGAACACTGAAGCTTTCTTT
TRBJ2-5 | - | TRBV5-1 | TRBD1 | CASSLAPGTGETQYF | TGCGCCAGCAGCTTGGCCCCCGGGACAGGCGAGACCCAGTACTTC
TRBJ1-4 | - | TRBV7-9 | - | CASSLAWGTNNEKLFF | TGTGCCAGCAGCTTAGCTTGGGGGACTAACAATGAAAAACTGTTTTTT
TRBJ2-1 | - | TRBV20-1 | TRBD2 | CSARVGREGPNEQFF | TGCAGTGCTAGAGTGGGGCGGGAGGGCCCGAATGAGCAGTTCTTC
TRBJ2-3 | few | TRBV15 | - | CATSRDSGDTDTQYF | TGTGCCACCAGCAGAGACAGCGGAGACACAGATACGCAGTATTTT
TRBJ1-1 | few | TRBV4-3 | - | CASSQGLAEMNTEAFF | TGCGCCAGCAGCCAAGGCCTGGCAGAGATGAACACTGAAGCTTTCTTT
TRBJ2-7 | - | TRBV20-1 | TRBD2 | CSARVSGTSFYEQYF | TGCAGTGCTAGAGTCAGCGGGACGTCCTTTTACGAGCAGTACTTC
TRBJ2-5 | - | TRBV21-1 | - | CASSTPGQNPQETQYF | TGTGCCAGCAGCACTCCGGGACAGAACCCCCAAGAGACCCAGTACTTC
TRBJ1-2 | - | TRBV18 | TRBD1 | CASSPTGGSYGYTF | TGTGCCAGCTCACCTACAGGGGGCTCCTATGGCTACACCTTC
TRBJ2-3 | - | TRBV10-3 | TRBD2 | CAISESGTRADTQYF | TGTGCCATCAGTGAGTCGGGGACTAGAGCAGATACGCAGTATTTT
TRBJ2-5 | few | TRBV20-1 | TRBD2 | CSARDEAGGLETQYF | TGCAGTGCTAGAGACGAAGCGGGGGGTTTAGAGACCCAGTACTTC
TRBJ2-5 | many | TRBV4-3 | - | CASSQGPAEQETQYF | TGCGCCAGCAGCCAAGGACCAGCGGAGCAAGAGACCCAGTACTTC
TRBJ2-4 | - | TRBV7-2 | - | CASSLLPGVREGIQYF | TGTGCCAGCAGCTTGCTGCCGGGGGTGAGAGAGGGCATTCAGTACTTC
TRBJ2-2 | many | TRBV4-3 | - | CASSQDRANTGELFF | TGCGCCAGCAGCCAGGATAGGGCGAACACCGGGGAGCTGTTTTTT
TRBJ2-2 | few | TRBV10-3 | TRBD2 | CAISEPIGRLATTGELFF | TGTGCCATCAGTGAACCAATTGGAAGACTAGCGACAACCGGGGAGCTGTTTTTT
TRBJ2-5 | - | TRBV15 | TRBD2 | CATSATSGVIETQYF | TGTGCCACCAGCGCCACTAGCGGGGTAATCGAGACCCAGTACTTC
TRBJ2-7 | - | TRBV10-3 | - | CAISEAYEQYF | TGTGCCATCAGTGAGGCCTACGAGCAGTACTTC
TRBJ2-5 | - | TRBV28 | TRBD2 | CASSFGGAGKTQYF | TGTGCCAGCAGTTTCGGGGGGGCCGGGAAGACCCAGTACTTC
TRBJ2-5 | - | TRBV20-1 | - | CSARGIQGGETQYF | TGCAGTGCTAGGGGTATACAGGGTGGCGAGACCCAGTACTTC
TRBJ2-3 | - | TRBV20-1 | TRBD2 | CSAWSGKGPGTQYF | TGCAGTGCCTGGAGCGGGAAGGGCCCAGGTACGCAGTATTTT
TRBJ2-2 | few | TRBV7-3 | TRBD1 | CASSPQGGTGSAGELFF | TGTGCCAGCAGCCCCCAAGGGGGGACAGGAAGCGCCGGGGAGCTGTTTTTT
TRBJ2-5 | - | TRBV24-1 | - | CTTSDLRETQYF | TGTACCACCAGTGATTTAAGGGAGACCCAGTACTTC
TRBJ2-7 | - | TRBV28 | - | CASSFHSSYEQYF | TGTGCCAGCAGTTTCCACAGCTCCTACGAGCAGTACTTC
TRBJ2-3 | - | TRBV28 | - | CASRSLGGHTDTQYF | TGTGCCAGCAGATCCTTGGGGGGGCACACAGATACGCAGTATTTT
TRBJ1-2 | - | TRBV29-1 | TRBD1 | CSVGDSGYGYTF | TGCAGCGTGGGGGACAGCGGCTATGGCTACACCTTC
TRBJ2-1 | - | TRBV20-1 | - | CSASASAYNEQFF | TGCAGTGCTAGTGCTAGCGCGTACAATGAGCAGTTCTTC
TRBJ1-1 | few | TRBV12-3/TRBV12-4 | - | CASRPWEDTEAFF | TGTGCCAGCAGACCCTGGGAGGACACTGAAGCTTTCTTT
TRBJ1-1 | - | TRBV20-1 | - | CSARTLNIEAFF | TGCAGTGCGCGGACACTAAACATTGAAGCTTTCTTT
TRBJ2-7 | - | TRBV25-1 | TRBD1 | CASSPKPGQASYEQYF | TGTGCCAGCAGTCCAAAACCGGGACAGGCCTCCTACGAGCAGTACTTC